This T cell receptor (beta chain) derives from a study of Graves' ophthalmopathy and Graves' hyperthyroidism. As for the study in general: Untreated patients at initial diagnosis provided peripheral blood. General observations from the study: The majority of expanded thyroid clonotypes above 0.001 frequency also occurred in blood. The model predicted ophthalmopathy progression with about 70% sensitivity and 72% to 85% specificity.

On this clonotype: Its matching antigen is unknown.

The CDR3 sequence is 15 residues long. The V gene's germline CDR1 is SGHTA and CDR2 FQGNSA. V gave up 5 bases and J gave up 0 bases, with 14 bases separating them. As the template, RNA transcripts were used to amplify TCR beta CDR3 regions. A first-round RT-PCR used HTBI primers, followed by a second-round multiplex PCR. In TCRdb, the multiplex PCR reads were re-called with MiXCR into one record per CDR3 protein. There are under 20,000 distinct CDR3 sequences in the sample; more than 45% occur only once, and roughly 23% lies in the top ten. The receptor was derived from a woman aged 40 to 55 with stable Graves' hyperthyroidism. The chain couples TRBV7-2 to TRBJ2-7; tentatively, D is TRBD1 or TRBD2 (5 bases each). The sample was peripheral blood. CDR3 loop: CASSPGTLSSYEQYF. CDR3 coding DNA: TGTGCCAGCAGCCCCGGGACGTTGAGCTCCTACGAGCAGTACTTC.